The entry that follows covers one TCR beta chain sequence. The data were obtained in a study of Ad26.COV2.S vaccination and SARS-CoV-2 variants. Trimming took 7 bases from V and 6 from J, leaving 15 bases between them. The CDR3 length is 13 residues. Germline CDR1 reads SEHNR; CDR2 reads FQNEAQ (reference sequence). The treatment is: some 20 received Ad26.COV2.S at low or high dose, single or two shots; about 5 received placebo; per-sample allocation not given. Samples were taken on day 63 after the first vaccine or placebo injection. Sequenced by immunoSEQ multiplex PCR; TCRdb stores in-frame clones only, minus some. Here the sample spans roughly 700,000 clones, around 90% being singletons.

The gene calls are TRBV7-9 and TRBJ1-1; D is ambiguous. This receptor was identified in a person aged 18-60 years who received the Ad26.COV2.S COVID-19 vaccine or a placebo. This sample comprised peripheral blood, obtained in a trial of Ad26.COV2.S vaccine versus placebo. CDR3: CASTLFRGAEAFF. Written as DNA, the CDR3 is TGTGCCAGCACCCTTTTCCGGGGAGCTGAAGCTTTCTTT.